This TCR beta chain originates from a study of neurological immune-mediated disorders. This clonotype was detected ten times or more. TCRdb reprocessed the 5' RACE reads with MiXCR, giving one entry per CDR3 protein. The table lists approximately 100,000 distinct CDR3 sequences, around 3.3% of them singletons. The source material was PBMCs. The sequence derives from a woman under 30 with multiple sclerosis.

The CDR3 DNA reads as TGTGCCAGCAGCTTCGGCTCTCGGACAGGGGGTTTGGATACGCAGTATTTT. This encodes CASSFGSRTGGLDTQYF. The chain combines TRBV5-6 with TRBJ2-3; the match to TRBD1 covers 10 bases. Germline V gene lookup returns CDR1 SGHDT and CDR2 YYEEEE. The junction had 12 bases not matched to a gene; V was cut back by 2 bases and J by 6 bases. The CDR3 is 17 residues long. The complete variable domain, with remaining parts taken from reference TRBV5-6 and TRBJ2-3, reads DAGVTQSPTHLIKTRGQQVTLRCSPKSGHDTVSWYQQALGQGPQFIFQYYEEEERQRGNFPDRFSGHQFPNYSSELNVNALLLGDSALYLCASSFGSRTGGLDTQYFGPGTRLTVL.